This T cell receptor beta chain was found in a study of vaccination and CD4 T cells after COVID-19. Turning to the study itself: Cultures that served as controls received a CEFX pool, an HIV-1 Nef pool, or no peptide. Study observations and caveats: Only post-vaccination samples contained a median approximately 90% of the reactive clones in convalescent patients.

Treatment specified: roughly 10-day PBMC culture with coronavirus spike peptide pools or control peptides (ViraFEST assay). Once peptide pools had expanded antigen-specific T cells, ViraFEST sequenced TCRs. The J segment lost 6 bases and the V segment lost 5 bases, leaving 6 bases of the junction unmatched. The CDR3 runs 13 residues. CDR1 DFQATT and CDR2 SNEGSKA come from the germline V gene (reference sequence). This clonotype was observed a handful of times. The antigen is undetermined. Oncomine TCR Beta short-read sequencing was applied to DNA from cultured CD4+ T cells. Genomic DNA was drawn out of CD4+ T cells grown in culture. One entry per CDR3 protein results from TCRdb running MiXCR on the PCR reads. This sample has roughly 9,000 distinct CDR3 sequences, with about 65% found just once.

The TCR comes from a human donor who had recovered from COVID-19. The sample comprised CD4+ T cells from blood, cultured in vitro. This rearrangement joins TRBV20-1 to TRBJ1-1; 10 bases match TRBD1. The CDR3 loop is CSAAGTGEAEAFF. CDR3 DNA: TGCAGTGCTGCCGGGACAGGGGAAGCTGAAGCTTTCTTT.